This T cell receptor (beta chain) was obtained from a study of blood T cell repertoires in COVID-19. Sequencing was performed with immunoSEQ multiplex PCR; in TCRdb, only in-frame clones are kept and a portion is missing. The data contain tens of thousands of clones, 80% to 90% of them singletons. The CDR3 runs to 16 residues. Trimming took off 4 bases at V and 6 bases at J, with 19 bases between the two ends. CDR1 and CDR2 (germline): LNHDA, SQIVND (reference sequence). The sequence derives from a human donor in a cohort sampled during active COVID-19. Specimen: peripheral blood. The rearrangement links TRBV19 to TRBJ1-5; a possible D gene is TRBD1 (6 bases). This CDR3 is CASSTLDRTWGQPQHF. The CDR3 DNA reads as TGTGCCAGTAGTACCCTTGACAGGACTTGGGGTCAGCCCCAGCATTTT.